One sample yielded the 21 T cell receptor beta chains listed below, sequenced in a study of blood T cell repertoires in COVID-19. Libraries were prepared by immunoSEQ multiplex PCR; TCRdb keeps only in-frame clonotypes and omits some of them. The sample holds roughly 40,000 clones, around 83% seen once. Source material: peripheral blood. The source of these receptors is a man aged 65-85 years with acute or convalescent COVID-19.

CDR3 protein: CASSANQGYTF. The CDR3 nucleotides are TGTGCCAGCAGCGCGAATCAGGGCTACACCTTC. The chain has TRBV9 and TRBJ1-2; D gene ambiguous. The CDR3 is made up of 11 amino acids. Trimming took 3 bases from V and 8 from J, leaving 8 bases between them. Germline CDR1 and CDR2: SGDLS and YYNGEE.

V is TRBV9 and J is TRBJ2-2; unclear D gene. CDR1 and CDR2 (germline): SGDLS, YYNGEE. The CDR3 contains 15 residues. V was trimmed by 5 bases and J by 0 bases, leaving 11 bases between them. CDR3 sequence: CASSLRSANTGELFF. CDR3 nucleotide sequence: TGTGCCAGCAGTTTAAGAAGCGCGAACACCGGGGAGCTGTTTTTT. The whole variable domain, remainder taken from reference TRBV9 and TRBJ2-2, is DSGVTQTPKHLITATGQRVTLRCSPRSGDLSVYWYQQSLDQGLQFLIQYYNGEERAKGNILERFSAQQFPDLHSELNLSSLELGDSALYFCASSLRSANTGELFFGEGSRLTVL.

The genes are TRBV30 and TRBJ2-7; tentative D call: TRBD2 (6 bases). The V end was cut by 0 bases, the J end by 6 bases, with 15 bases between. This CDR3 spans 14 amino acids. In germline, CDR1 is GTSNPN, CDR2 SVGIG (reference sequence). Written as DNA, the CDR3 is TGTGCCTGGAGTGTTGGAGGGGCTTTCGGCGAGCAGTACTTC. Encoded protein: CAWSVGGAFGEQYF. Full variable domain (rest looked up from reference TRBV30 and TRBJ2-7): SQTIHQWPATLVQPVGSPLSLECTVEGTSNPNLYWYRQAAGRGLQLLFYSVGIGQISSEVPQNLSASRPQDRQFILSSKKLLLSDSGFYLCAWSVGGAFGEQYFGPGTRLTVT.

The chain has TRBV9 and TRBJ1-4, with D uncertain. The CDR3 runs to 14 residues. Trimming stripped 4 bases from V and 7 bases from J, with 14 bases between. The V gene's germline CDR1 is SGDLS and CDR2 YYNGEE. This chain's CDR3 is CASSRLREGEKLFF. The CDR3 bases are TGTGCCAGCAGCCGGCTTCGGGAGGGTGAAAAACTGTTTTTT.

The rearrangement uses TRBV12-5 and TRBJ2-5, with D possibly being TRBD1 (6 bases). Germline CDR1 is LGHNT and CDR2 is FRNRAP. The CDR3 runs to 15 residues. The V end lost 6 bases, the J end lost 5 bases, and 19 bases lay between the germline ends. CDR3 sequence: CASGPTGVSVETQYF. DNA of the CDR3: TGTGCTAGTGGCCCGACAGGTGTTAGTGTGGAGACCCAGTACTTC.

This CDR3 is CASSLRTGNYGYTF. CDR3 DNA: TGTGCCAGCAGCCTCCGGACAGGGAACTATGGCTACACCTTC. The rearrangement joins TRBV7-2 to TRBJ1-2; 8 bases are a match to TRBD1. CDR3 size: 14 residues. The V gene end was trimmed by 5 bases and the J gene end by 2 bases; junction bases not matched to a gene: 4. The germline V gene encodes CDR1 SGHTA and CDR2 FQGNSA.

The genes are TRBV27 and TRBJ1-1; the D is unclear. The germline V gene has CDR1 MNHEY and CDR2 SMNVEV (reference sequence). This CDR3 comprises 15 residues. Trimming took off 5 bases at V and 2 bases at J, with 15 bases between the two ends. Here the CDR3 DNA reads TGTGCCAGCAGTCAACGATTGATAACAAACACTGAAGCTTTCTTT. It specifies CASSQRLITNTEAFF.

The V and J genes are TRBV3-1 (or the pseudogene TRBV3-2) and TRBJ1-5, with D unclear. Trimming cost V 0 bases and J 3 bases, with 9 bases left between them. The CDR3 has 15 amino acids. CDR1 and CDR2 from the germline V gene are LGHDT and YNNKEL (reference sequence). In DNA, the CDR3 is TGTGCCAGCAGCCAAGATTCCAGGAACAATCAGCCCCAGCATTTT. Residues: CASSQDSRNNQPQHF.

In DNA, the CDR3 is TGTGCCATCAGTGAGGAGGACAGGGAACACCAGCCCCAGCATTTT. Its protein is CAISEEDREHQPQHF. The chain carries TRBV10-3 and TRBJ1-5; 8 bases line up with TRBD1. V lost 2 bases to trimming and J lost 7 bases; unmatched junction nucleotides: 7. The germline gives CDR1 ENHRY, CDR2 SYGVKD. This CDR3 has 15 residues.

The CDR3 here is CASSIGPRRYGYTF. In DNA form, the CDR3 reads TGTGCCAGTAGTATCGGTCCAAGGAGGTATGGCTACACCTTC. The rearrangement joins TRBV19 to TRBJ1-2, with no clear D. With 3 bases removed from V and 5 bases from J, the gap between germline ends came to 13 bases. Germline V gene lookup returns CDR1 LNHDA and CDR2 SQIVND (reference sequence). This CDR3 has 14 residues.

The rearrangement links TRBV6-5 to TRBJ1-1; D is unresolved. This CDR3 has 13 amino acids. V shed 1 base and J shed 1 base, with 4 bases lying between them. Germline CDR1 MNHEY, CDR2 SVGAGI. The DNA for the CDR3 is TGTGCCAGCAGTTACTTGCGGAACACTGAAGCTTTCTTT. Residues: CASSYLRNTEAFF.

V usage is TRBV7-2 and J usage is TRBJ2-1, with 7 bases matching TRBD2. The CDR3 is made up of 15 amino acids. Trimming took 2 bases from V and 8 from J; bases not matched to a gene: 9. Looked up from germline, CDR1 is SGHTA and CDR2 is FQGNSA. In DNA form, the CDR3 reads TGTGCCAGCAGCTTATCCCAGGGAGGGGTCTATGAGCAGTTCTTC. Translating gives CASSLSQGGVYEQFF.

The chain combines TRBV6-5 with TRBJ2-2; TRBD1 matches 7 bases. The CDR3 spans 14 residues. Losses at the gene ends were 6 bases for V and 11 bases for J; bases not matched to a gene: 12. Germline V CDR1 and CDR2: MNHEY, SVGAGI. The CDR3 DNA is TGTGCCAGCAGCTTACAGGGGACGGACAGAGAGCTGTTTTTT. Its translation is CASSLQGTDRELFF.

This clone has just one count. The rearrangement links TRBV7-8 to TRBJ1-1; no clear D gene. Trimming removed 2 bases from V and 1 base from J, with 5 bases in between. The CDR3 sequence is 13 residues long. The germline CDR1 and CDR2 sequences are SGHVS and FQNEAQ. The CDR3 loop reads CASSLQANTEAFF. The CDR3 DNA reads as TGTGCCAGCAGCTTACAGGCGAACACTGAAGCTTTCTTT.

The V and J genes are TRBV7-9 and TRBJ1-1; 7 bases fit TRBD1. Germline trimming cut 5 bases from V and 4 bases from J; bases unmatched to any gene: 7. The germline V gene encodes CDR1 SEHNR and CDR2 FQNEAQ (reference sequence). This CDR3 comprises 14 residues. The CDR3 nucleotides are TGTGCCAGCAGCGTTGACAGGGACGGCACTGAAGCTTTCTTT. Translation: CASSVDRDGTEAFF.

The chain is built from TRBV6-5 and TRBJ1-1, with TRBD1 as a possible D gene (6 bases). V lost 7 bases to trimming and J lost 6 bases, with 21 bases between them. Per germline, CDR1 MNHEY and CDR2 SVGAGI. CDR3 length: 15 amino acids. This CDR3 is CASIPTQGRVAEAFF. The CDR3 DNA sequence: TGTGCCAGCATACCTACTCAGGGGCGGGTCGCTGAAGCTTTCTTT.

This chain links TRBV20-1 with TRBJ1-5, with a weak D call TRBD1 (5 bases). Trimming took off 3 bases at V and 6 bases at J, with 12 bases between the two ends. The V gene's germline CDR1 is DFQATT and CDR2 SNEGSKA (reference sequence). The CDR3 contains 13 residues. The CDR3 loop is CSASRGEGQPQHF. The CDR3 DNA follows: TGCAGTGCTAGTCGAGGGGAGGGTCAGCCCCAGCATTTT.

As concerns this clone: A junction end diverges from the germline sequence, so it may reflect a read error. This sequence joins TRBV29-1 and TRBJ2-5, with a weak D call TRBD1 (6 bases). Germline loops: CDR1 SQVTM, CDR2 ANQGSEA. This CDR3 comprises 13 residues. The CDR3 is CAGKRGGQGTQYF. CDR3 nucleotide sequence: TGCGCAGGGAAGCGAGGGGGACAAGGGACCCAGTACTTC.

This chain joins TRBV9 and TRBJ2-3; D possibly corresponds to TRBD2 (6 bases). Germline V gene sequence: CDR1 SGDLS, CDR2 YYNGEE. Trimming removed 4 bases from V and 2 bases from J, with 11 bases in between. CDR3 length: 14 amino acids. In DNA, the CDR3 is TGTGCCAGCAGCCGTAGCGGTAACACAGATACGCAGTATTTT. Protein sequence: CASSRSGNTDTQYF.

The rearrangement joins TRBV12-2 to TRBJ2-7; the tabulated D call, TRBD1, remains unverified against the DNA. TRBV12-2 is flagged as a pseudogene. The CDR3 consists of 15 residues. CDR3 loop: CASRTSQGRAYEQYF. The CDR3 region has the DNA TGTGCAAGTCGCACCTCCCAGGGCAGGGCCTACGAGCAGTACTTC.

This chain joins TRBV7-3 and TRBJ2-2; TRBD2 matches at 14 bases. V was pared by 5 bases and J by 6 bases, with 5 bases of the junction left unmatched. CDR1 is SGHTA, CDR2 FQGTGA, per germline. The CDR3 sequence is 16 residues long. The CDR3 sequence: CASSPPGLAGAGELFF. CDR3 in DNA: TGTGCCAGCAGCCCTCCGGGACTAGCGGGAGCCGGGGAGCTGTTTTTT. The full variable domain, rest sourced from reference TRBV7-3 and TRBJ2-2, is GAGVSQTPSNKVTEKGKYVELRCDPISGHTALYWYRQSLGQGPEFLIYFQGTGAADDSGLPNDRFFAVRPEGSVSTLKIQRTERGDSAVYLCASSPPGLAGAGELFFGEGSRLTVL.